Below, 14 T cell receptor beta chains from the same sample are listed, as sequenced in a study of blood T cells in healthy people across ages. A second PCR of 7 to 11 cycles used a sample-barcoded 5' primer and a J-beta primer mix. MiXCR, applied by TCRdb to the 5' RACE reads, yields one record per CDR3 protein. The sample includes 750,000 to 850,000 distinct CDR3 sequences, 20% to 30% of them seen just once. This sample also appeared in a second study, on T cells of mothers and their children.

Sequencing was carried out using blood. Receptor source: a boy younger than 18 in good health.

The J gene is TRBJ1-1, the V gene TRBV6-2 or TRBV6-3; 7 bases are a match to TRBD1. The ends lost 4 bases at V and 5 bases at J; junction bases unmatched: 10. The CDR3 consists of 15 residues. Per germline, CDR1 MNHEY and CDR2 SVGEGT. Here the CDR3 reads CASSWGLQGGTEAFF. CDR3 nucleotide sequence: TGTGCCAGCAGTTGGGGCCTGCAGGGGGGGACTGAAGCTTTCTTT.

V is TRBV20-1 and J is TRBJ2-5, with TRBD2 matching over 11 bases. CDR3 length: 15 residues. J lost 5 bases, V lost 3 bases, and 8 bases had no gene match. Per germline, CDR1 DFQATT and CDR2 SNEGSKA (reference sequence). The CDR3 bases are TGCAGTGCTAGGAATAGCGGGAGGGCGGGGGAGACCCAGTACTTC. Encoded protein: CSARNSGRAGETQYF.

To note about this clonotype: Germline is not matched at one junction end, which may reflect a read error. The chain joins TRBV25-1 to TRBJ2-7; 7 bases are shared with TRBD2. The CDR3 has 14 residues. Germline V gene data show CDR1 as MGHDK and CDR2 as SYGVNS. Here the CDR3 reads CASSVSGVPYKQYF. The CDR3 region has the DNA TGTGCCAGCAGTGTAAGCGGGGTCCCCTACAAGCAGTACTTC.

The V call is TRBV12-5, the J call TRBJ2-5, with TRBD1 as a possible D gene (6 bases). V was trimmed by 0 bases and J by 3 bases, leaving 17 bases between them. CDR1 LGHNT and CDR2 FRNRAP come from the germline V gene. This CDR3 is built from 17 residues. CDR3 protein: CASGLVPRDNRKETQYF. The CDR3 DNA follows: TGTGCTAGTGGTTTGGTACCTCGGGACAATCGCAAAGAGACCCAGTACTTC.

This clonotype was seen many times. The chain recombines TRBV20-1 with TRBJ1-3; 7 positions match TRBD1. With V trimmed by 6 bases and J by 0 bases, 8 bases remained unmatched. The CDR3 totals 15 residues. The germline V gene has CDR1 DFQATT and CDR2 SNEGSKA (reference sequence). In DNA form, the CDR3 reads TGCAGTGCACAGACAGGGACGAACTCTGGAAACACCATATATTTT. This sequence encodes CSAQTGTNSGNTIYF.

The gene calls are TRBV5-1 and TRBJ1-1, with D unresolved. The V end lost 0 bases, the J end lost 2 bases, and 8 bases lay between the germline ends. Germline V gene sequence: CDR1 SGHRS, CDR2 YFSETQ. The CDR3 sequence is 14 residues long. The CDR3 reads CASSLAPGNTEAFF. The CDR3 nucleotides are TGCGCCAGCAGCTTGGCCCCGGGTAACACTGAAGCTTTCTTT.

V gene TRBV3-1 combines with J gene TRBJ2-7, with 11 bases fitting TRBD2. The end of the DNA is better explained by TRBJ2-1, so the J call may be wrong. CDR3 size: 16 residues. The V gene's germline CDR1 is LGHDT and CDR2 YNNKEL (reference sequence). As DNA, the CDR3 is TGTGCCAGCAGCCAACTGGGACTAGCGGACCTGGCTGAGCAGTTCTTC. This encodes CASSQLGLADLAEQFF.

This clonotype appeared a few times. The chain carries TRBV20-1 and TRBJ2-1; maybe TRBD2 (5 bases). CDR3 size: 17 residues. V lost 2 bases and J 3 bases, leaving 20 bases between the germline ends. The germline gives CDR1 DFQATT, CDR2 SNEGSKA (reference sequence). The CDR3 is CSARPPTGRGFYNEQFF. CDR3 in DNA: TGCAGTGCTAGACCTCCCACGGGTCGCGGGTTCTACAATGAGCAGTTCTTC.

The V and J genes are TRBV20-1 and TRBJ1-1; D is possibly TRBD1 (5 bases). The CDR3 is made up of 16 amino acids. With 5 bases removed from V and 3 bases from J, the gap between germline ends came to 22 bases. Germline V gene lookup returns CDR1 DFQATT and CDR2 SNEGSKA (reference sequence). CDR3 sequence: CSASKGVWGGDTEAFF. CDR3 in DNA: TGCAGTGCTTCCAAGGGCGTTTGGGGGGGAGACACTGAAGCTTTCTTT.

The rearrangement joins TRBV5-1 to TRBJ1-2; D is perhaps TRBD1 (5 bases). This CDR3 has 14 residues. Germline values: CDR1 SGHRS, CDR2 YFSETQ. V was clipped by 4 bases and J by 4 bases, with 14 bases between them. The CDR3 here is CASSLEGISYGYTF. In DNA, the CDR3 is TGCGCCAGCAGCCTGGAGGGGATATCCTATGGCTACACCTTC. Variable domain in full (rest from reference TRBV5-1 and TRBJ1-2): KAGVTQTPRYLIKTRGQQVTLSCSPISGHRSVSWYQQTPGQGLQFLFEYFSETQRNKGNFPGRFSGRQFSNSRSEMNVSTLELGDSALYLCASSLEGISYGYTFGSGTRLTVV.

In this sample, this clonotype turned up a few times. The gene calls are TRBV7-8 and TRBJ2-1, with TRBD2 identical over 8 bases. V was clipped by 4 bases and J by 14 bases; unmatched bases: 10. CDR1 is SGHVS, CDR2 FQNEAQ, per germline. The CDR3 loop spans 13 amino acids. The CDR3, as DNA: TGTGCCAGCAGCTCCTCCGGGACTAGGAGCGAGTTCTTC. Amino acids: CASSSSGTRSEFF. Looking up the rest from reference TRBV7-8 and TRBJ2-1 gives the full variable domain: GAGVSQSPRYKVAKRGQDVALRCDPISGHVSLFWYQQALGQGPEFLTYFQNEAQLDKSGLPSDRFFAERPEGSVSTLKIQRTQQEDSAVYLCASSSSGTRSEFFGPGTRLTVL.

The rearrangement uses TRBV29-1 and TRBJ1-2, with 9 bases aligning to TRBD1. Germline V CDR1 and CDR2: SQVTM, ANQGSEA. The CDR3 sequence is 16 residues long. J lost 6 bases, V lost 0 bases, and 11 bases had no gene match. The CDR3 sequence is CSVEDLGQGLSNGYTF. The CDR3 DNA sequence: TGCAGCGTTGAAGATCTGGGACAGGGTCTAAGTAATGGCTACACCTTC.

This chain uses TRBV28 with TRBJ2-4; D unresolved. Germline assignment: CDR1 MDHEN and CDR2 SYDVKM. V lost 0 bases and J 0 bases, leaving 15 bases between the germline ends. CDR3 length: 18 residues. The CDR3, as DNA: TGTGCCAGCAGTTTATGTTGTCCCGTAGGGAAAGCCAAAAACATTCAGTACTTC. Its translation is CASSLCCPVGKAKNIQYF.

This clonotype was counted only a few times. V is TRBV6-2 or TRBV6-3 and J is TRBJ2-1; 11 positions match TRBD2. Germline V lookup: CDR1 MNHEY, CDR2 SVGEGT. The CDR3 is made up of 19 amino acids. With V trimmed by 4 bases and J by 0 bases, 11 bases remained unmatched. The CDR3 region has the DNA TGTGCCAGCAGTTCCGGACTAGCGGGCACCGCTTCCTCCTACAATGAGCAGTTCTTC. Amino acid sequence: CASSSGLAGTASSYNEQFF.